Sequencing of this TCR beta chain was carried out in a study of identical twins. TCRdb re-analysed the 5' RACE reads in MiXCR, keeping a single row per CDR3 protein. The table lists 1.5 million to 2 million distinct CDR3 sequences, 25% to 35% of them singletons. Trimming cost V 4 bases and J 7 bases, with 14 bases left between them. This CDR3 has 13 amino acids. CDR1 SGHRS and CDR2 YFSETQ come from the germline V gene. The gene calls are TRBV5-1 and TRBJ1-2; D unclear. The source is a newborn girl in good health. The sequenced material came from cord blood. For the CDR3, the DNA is TGCGCCAGCAGCCCTGTCTCATTGGGTGGCTACACCTTC. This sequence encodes CASSPVSLGGYTF.